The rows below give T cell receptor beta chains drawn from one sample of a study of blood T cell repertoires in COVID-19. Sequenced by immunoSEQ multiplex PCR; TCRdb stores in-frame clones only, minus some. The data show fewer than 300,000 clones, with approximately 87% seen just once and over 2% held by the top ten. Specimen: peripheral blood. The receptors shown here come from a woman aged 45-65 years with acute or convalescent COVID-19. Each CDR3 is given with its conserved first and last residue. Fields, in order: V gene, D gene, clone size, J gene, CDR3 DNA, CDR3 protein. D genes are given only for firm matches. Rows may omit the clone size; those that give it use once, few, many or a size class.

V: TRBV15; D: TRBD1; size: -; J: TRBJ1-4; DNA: TGTGCCACCAGCAGAGAGACAGGGGTGGGTGAAAAACTGTTTTTT; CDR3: CATSRETGVGEKLFF
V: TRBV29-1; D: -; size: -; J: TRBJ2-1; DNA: TGCAGCGTAGGAACAGGTTACAATGAGCAGTTCTTC; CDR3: CSVGTGYNEQFF
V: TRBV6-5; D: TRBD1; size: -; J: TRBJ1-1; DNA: TGTGCCAGCATCAAGAGGACAGGGAACACTGAAGCTTTCTTT; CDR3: CASIKRTGNTEAFF
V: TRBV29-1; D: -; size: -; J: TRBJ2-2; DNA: TGCAGCGTTGACAGGGGTAACACCGGGGAGCTGTTTTTT; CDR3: CSVDRGNTGELFF
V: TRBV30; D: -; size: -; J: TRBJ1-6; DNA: TGTGCCTCGGGACGGTATAATTCACCCCTCCACTTT; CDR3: CASGRYNSPLHF
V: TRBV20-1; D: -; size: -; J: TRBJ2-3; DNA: TGCAGTGCTAGTATTACTAGCTGGAATACGCAGTATTTT; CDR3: CSASITSWNTQYF
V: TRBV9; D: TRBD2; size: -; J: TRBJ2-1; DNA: TGTGCCAGCAGCGTAGCTAGCGGGAGGGGCTACAATGAGCAGTTCTTC; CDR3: CASSVASGRGYNEQFF
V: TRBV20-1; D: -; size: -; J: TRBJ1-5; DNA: TGCAGTGCTAGTGTCGGGAATAGCAATCAGCCCCAGCATTTT; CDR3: CSASVGNSNQPQHF
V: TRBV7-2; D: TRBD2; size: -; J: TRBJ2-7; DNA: TGTGCCAGCAGCCCGGGTAGCGGGAACTCCTACGAGCAGTACTTC; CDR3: CASSPGSGNSYEQYF
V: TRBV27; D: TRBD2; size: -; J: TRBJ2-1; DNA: TGTGCCAGCAGTCCCTCCCCTCGGACTAGGTTCTACAATGAGCAGTTCTTC; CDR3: CASSPSPRTRFYNEQFF
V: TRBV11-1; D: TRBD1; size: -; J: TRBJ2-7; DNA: TGTGCCAGCAGCCACTGGGACAGGGGAGGATACGAGCAGTACTTC; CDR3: CASSHWDRGGYEQYF
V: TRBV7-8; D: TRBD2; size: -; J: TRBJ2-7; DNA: TGTGCCAGCATCCCCAGCGGGAGTGACGAGCAGTACTTC; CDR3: CASIPSGSDEQYF
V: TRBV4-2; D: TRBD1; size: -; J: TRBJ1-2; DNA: TGTGCCAGCAGCCAATCTTCCCCGGGACAGGACTATGGCTACACCTTC; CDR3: CASSQSSPGQDYGYTF
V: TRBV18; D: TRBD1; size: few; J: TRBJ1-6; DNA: TGTGCCAGCTCACCGTCCCGGACAGGGGTCAATTCACCCCTCCACTTT; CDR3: CASSPSRTGVNSPLHF
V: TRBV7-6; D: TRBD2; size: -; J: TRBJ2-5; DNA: TGTGCCAGCAGCTTATTGGGGGGGCAAGAGACCCAGTACTTC; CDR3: CASSLLGGQETQYF
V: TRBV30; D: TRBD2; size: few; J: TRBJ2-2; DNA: TGTGCCTGGACTAGCGGGAGTACGGGTGGCACCGGGGAGCTGTTTTTT; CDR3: CAWTSGSTGGTGELFF
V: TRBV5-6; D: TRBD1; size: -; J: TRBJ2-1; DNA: TGTGCCAGCAGCTTGGCCGGGACAGGGAACGAGCAGTTCTTC; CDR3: CASSLAGTGNEQFF
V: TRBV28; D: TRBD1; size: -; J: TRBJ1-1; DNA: TGTGCCAGCAGTTTATTAGGACAGGGGAACACTGAAGCTTTCTTT; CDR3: CASSLLGQGNTEAFF
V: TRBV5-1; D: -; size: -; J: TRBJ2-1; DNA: TGCGCCAGCAGCTTGCTGGTGGGCCTCTCCTACAATGAGCAGTTCTTC; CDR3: CASSLLVGLSYNEQFF
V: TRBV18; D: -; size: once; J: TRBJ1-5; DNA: TGTGCCAGCTCACCGGGGGGGCCGGGGAATCAGCCCCAGCATTTT; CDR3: CASSPGGPGNQPQHF
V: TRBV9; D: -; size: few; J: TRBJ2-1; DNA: TGTGCCAGCAGCGTCACAGTTAACTCCTACAATGAGCAGTTCTTC; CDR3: CASSVTVNSYNEQFF
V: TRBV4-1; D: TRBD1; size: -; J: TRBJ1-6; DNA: TGCGCCAGCAGCCCTCCGACAGGGGCGGATTCACCCCTCCACTTT; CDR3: CASSPPTGADSPLHF
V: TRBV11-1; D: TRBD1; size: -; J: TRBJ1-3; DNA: TGTGCCAGCAGCTTAACAGGGGGCGCCGGAAACACCATATATTTT; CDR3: CASSLTGGAGNTIYF
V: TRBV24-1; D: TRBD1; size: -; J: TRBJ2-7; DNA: TGTGCCACCAGTGTCGGACAGGGGAAAACCTACGAGCAGTACTTC; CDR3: CATSVGQGKTYEQYF
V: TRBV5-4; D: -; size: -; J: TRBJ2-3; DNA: TGTGCCAGCAGCTCGGGACTTGGCACAGATACGCAGTATTTT; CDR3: CASSSGLGTDTQYF
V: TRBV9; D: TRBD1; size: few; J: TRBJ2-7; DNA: TGTGCCAGCAGCGTGACCCCGGGACAGGGGAGTCCCAGCGAGCAGTACTTC; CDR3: CASSVTPGQGSPSEQYF
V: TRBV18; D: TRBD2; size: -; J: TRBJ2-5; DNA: TGTGCCAGCTCACACGGGACTACTGAAGAGACCCAGTACTTC; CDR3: CASSHGTTEETQYF
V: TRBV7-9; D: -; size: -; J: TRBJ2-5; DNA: TGTGCCAGCAGCTTACTGATAGGACAACAGAAAGAGACCCAGTACTTC; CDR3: CASSLLIGQQKETQYF
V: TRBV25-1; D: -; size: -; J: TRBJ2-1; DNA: TGTGCCAGCAGTGAACTAGAGATCTACAATGAGCAGTTCTTC; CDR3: CASSELEIYNEQFF
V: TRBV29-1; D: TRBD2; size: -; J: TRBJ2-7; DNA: TGCAGCGTTGAACTGGGGGGACTAGCGGGAGGTTTCTCCTACGAGCAGTACTTC; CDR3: CSVELGGLAGGFSYEQYF
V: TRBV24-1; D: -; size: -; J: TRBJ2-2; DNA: TGTGCCACCAGTGATTTCAGGGGAACCGGGGAGCTGTTTTTT; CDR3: CATSDFRGTGELFF
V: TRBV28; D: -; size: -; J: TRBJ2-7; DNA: TGTGCCAGCAGTTTATATAGGGGCGCCTTCCCCTACGAGCAGTACTTC; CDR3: CASSLYRGAFPYEQYF
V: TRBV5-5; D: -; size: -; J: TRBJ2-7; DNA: TGTGCCAGCAGCATGGGACAATCGCTCTCCTACGAGCAGTACTTC; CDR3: CASSMGQSLSYEQYF
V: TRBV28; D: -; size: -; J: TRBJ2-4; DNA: TGTGCCAGCAGTTTAGAGTGGGCCAAAAACATTCAGTACTTC; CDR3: CASSLEWAKNIQYF
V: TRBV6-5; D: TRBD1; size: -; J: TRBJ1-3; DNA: TGTGCCAGCAGCGGGACAGGGAGAAACACCATATATTTT; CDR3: CASSGTGRNTIYF